The text below deals with one T cell receptor beta chain. The data belong to a study of T cells in Graves' hyperthyroidism and ophthalmopathy. Based on clinical symptoms, serum thyroxine and TRAb, thyroid ultrasound and orbital computed tomography, diagnoses were reached. The V gene lost 5 bases and the J gene lost 6 bases, with 17 bases spanning the gap. The CDR3 length is 15 residues. The V gene's germline CDR1 is SNHLY and CDR2 FYNNEI. The TCR beta CDR3 regions underwent amplification using RNA transcripts as the source. TCR CDR3 underwent first-round RT-PCR with the HTBI primer set. TCRdb independently ran MiXCR on the multiplex PCR reads; one entry per CDR3 protein. The sample consists of approximately 610,000 distinct CDR3 sequences, about 15% of them appearing once.

This chain links TRBV2 with TRBJ1-5; D might be TRBD1 (5 bases). The source is a woman aged 40 to 50 with Graves' ophthalmopathy. Material: blood. Here the CDR3 reads CASSLLRGTTQPQHF. CDR3 nucleotides: TGTGCCAGCAGTCTTCTAAGAGGGACCACTCAGCCCCAGCATTTT.